This T cell receptor (beta chain) was found in a study of CD8+CD57+ T cells in acquired aplastic anemia. Study in general: Sorted CD4+ plus CD8+ cells gave DNA averaging 3.2 ug.

Germline V lookup: CDR1 KGHDR, CDR2 SFDVKD. V was clipped by 3 bases and J by 2 bases, with 12 bases between them. The CDR3 has 15 amino acids. For sequencing, patients were chosen who had shown expansion of CD8+CD57+ cells by flow cytometry. The patients, all of them, had severe acquired aplastic anemia. Genomic DNA, the template, was used for profiling of the TCR beta VDJ and CDR3. In TCRdb, the reads were re-called with MiXCR into one record per CDR3 protein. The profile shows roughly 250,000 distinct CDR3 sequences, 82% of them singletons. The chain has TRBV24-1 and TRBJ2-5, with D possibly called TRBD1 or TRBD2 (5 bases each). What was sequenced was sorted CD4+, CD8+, or CD8+CD57+ T cells (not recorded which) from PBMCs. The receptor was derived from a human donor with aplastic anemia. The CDR3, as DNA: TGTGCCACCAGTGATCCGGGACCTGGACAAGAGACCCAGTACTTC. Its translation: CATSDPGPGQETQYF.